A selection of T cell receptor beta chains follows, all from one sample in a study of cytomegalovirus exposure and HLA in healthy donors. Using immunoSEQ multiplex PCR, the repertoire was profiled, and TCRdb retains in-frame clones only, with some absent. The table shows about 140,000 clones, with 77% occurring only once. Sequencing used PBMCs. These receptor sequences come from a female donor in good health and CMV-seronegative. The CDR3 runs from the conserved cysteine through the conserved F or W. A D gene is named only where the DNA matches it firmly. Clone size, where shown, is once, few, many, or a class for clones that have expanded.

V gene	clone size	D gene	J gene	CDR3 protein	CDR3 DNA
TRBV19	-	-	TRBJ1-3	CASSMRGGSGSGNTIYF	TGTGCCAGTAGTATGAGGGGGGGATCCGGCTCTGGAAACACCATATATTTT
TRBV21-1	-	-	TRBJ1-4	CASSKANGLQGWDEKLFF	TGTGCCAGCAGCAAAGCCAATGGCCTCCAGGGTTGGGATGAAAAACTGTTTTTT
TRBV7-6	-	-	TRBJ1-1	CASSLVAPAGTGPNTEAFF	TGTGCCAGCAGCTTAGTAGCCCCGGCGGGGACTGGCCCGAACACTGAAGCTTTCTTT
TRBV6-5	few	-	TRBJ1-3	CASSVLGTVGNTIYF	TGTGCCAGCAGTGTTTTGGGCACCGTCGGAAACACCATATATTTT
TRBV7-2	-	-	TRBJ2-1	CASNVYRAGDEQFF	TGTGCCAGCAACGTCTACCGGGCCGGGGATGAGCAGTTCTTC
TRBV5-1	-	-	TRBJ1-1	CASSLTGANTEAFF	TGCGCCAGCAGCTTGACAGGAGCTAACACTGAAGCTTTCTTT
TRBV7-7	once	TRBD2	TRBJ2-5	CASSLGPAGQETQYF	TGTGCTAGCAGCTTAGGCCCAGCGGGGCAAGAGACCCAGTACTTC
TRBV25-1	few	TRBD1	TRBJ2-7	CASSSSILEQGAYEQYF	TGTGCCAGCAGCTCCTCCATTCTGGAACAGGGGGCCTACGAGCAGTACTTC
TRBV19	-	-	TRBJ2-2	CASGLDTGELFF	TGTGCCAGTGGCCTGGACACCGGGGAGCTGTTTTTT
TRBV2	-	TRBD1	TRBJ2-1	CASSEGQGALNEQFF	TGTGCCAGCAGTGAAGGACAGGGGGCGCTCAATGAGCAGTTCTTC
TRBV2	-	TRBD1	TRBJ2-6	CASSWDRVAAISGANVLTF	TGTGCCAGCAGTTGGGACAGGGTCGCGGCAATCTCTGGGGCCAACGTCCTGACTTTC
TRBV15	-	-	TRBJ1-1	CATSRAGYAGTEAFF	TGTGCCACCAGCAGAGCAGGGTACGCGGGAACTGAAGCTTTCTTT
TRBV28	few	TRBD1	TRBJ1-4	CASSYDRGPSRF	TGTGCCAGCAGTTACGACAGGGGGCCATCCCGATTT
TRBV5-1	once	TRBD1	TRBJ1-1	CASSLADRTEAFF	TGCGCCAGCAGCTTGGCGGACAGGACTGAAGCTTTCTTT
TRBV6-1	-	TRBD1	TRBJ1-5	CASSDRRQGAYSNQPQHF	TGTGCCAGCAGTGACAGGAGACAGGGCGCTTATAGCAATCAGCCCCAGCATTTT
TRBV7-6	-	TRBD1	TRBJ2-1	CASSLTGQGGNEQFF	TGTGCCAGCAGCTTAACGGGACAGGGGGGCAATGAGCAGTTCTTC
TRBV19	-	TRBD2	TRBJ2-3	CASTREGTTDTQYF	TGTGCCAGTACCCGGGAGGGGACCACAGATACGCAGTATTTT